This passage covers 17 T cell receptor beta chains from one sample sequenced in a study of cytomegalovirus exposure and HLA in healthy donors. Method: immunoSEQ multiplex PCR; TCRdb's copy keeps in-frame clones and lacks some. The sample shows some 90,000 clones, 87% of them seen only once. The sequenced sample consisted of PBMCs. The receptors shown here come from a woman aged 25 to 39 in good health and CMV-seronegative.

This clone is a singleton in its sample. The chain carries TRBV13 and TRBJ1-2; 7 bases fit TRBD1. Germline CDR1 reads PRHDT; CDR2 reads FYEKMQ (reference sequence). J gave up 7 bases and V 5 bases, and 7 bases lay outside the gene matches. The CDR3 spans 13 residues. For the CDR3, the DNA is TGTGCCAGCAGCCATCGACAGGGCTCTGGCTACACCTTC. Its translation: CASSHRQGSGYTF.

This clone turned up a few times. V and J are TRBV9 and TRBJ1-1; no firm D call. Germline CDR1 reads SGDLS; CDR2 reads YYNGEE. Trimming left V 3 bases short and J 2 bases short, with 14 bases between. This CDR3 has 15 amino acids. CDR3 nucleotides: TGTGCCAGCAGCGCTTACAGCAGACCTAACACTGAAGCTTTCTTT. Translating it yields CASSAYSRPNTEAFF.

The V call is TRBV7-9, the J call TRBJ2-1; 8 bases match TRBD1. J was trimmed by 12 bases and V by 5 bases; bases with no gene match: 9. Germline CDR1 SEHNR, CDR2 FQNEAQ (reference sequence). CDR3 length equals 13 residues. The CDR3 here is CASSPAGQARQFF. The DNA of the CDR3 is TGTGCCAGCAGCCCCGCGGGACAGGCGAGGCAGTTCTTC.

The rearrangement joins TRBV28 to TRBJ2-7; TRBD1 might be the D (5 bases). The CDR3 length is 15 residues. With 3 bases removed from V and 2 bases from J, the gap between germline ends came to 14 bases. Germline V gene sequence: CDR1 MDHEN, CDR2 SYDVKM. CDR3 protein: CASSFRSGSPYEQYF. In DNA, the CDR3 is TGTGCCAGCAGTTTCCGGTCAGGGTCTCCCTACGAGCAGTACTTC.

The CDR3, as DNA: TGCAGCGTCGCGGCCTCGGGAGTTCCGAACACTGAAGCTTTCTTT. Protein product: CSVAASGVPNTEAFF. This chain links TRBV29-1 with TRBJ1-1; no clear D. CDR1 and CDR2 (germline): SQVTM, ANQGSEA. The CDR3 sequence is 15 residues long. The V gene lost 6 bases and the J gene lost 1 base, with 18 bases spanning the gap.

J is TRBJ1-2 and V is TRBV7-3, with D uncertain. The germline gives CDR1 SGHTA, CDR2 FQGTGA. This CDR3 has 15 residues. Trimming removed 2 bases from V and 4 bases from J, with 14 bases in between. CDR3 coding DNA: TGTGCCAGCAGCTTAGGGAAGGAGAGGGTCTATGGCTACACCTTC. Translated, it gives CASSLGKERVYGYTF.

CDR3 protein: CASSSTGGNTEAFF. The CDR3 DNA reads as TGCGCCAGCAGCTCGACCGGGGGGAACACTGAAGCTTTCTTT. V is TRBV5-1 and J is TRBJ1-1, with D possibly matching TRBD1 (5 bases). The CDR3 is 14 amino acids. Germline-derived CDR1 and CDR2 are SGHRS and YFSETQ. V lost 3 bases and J lost 1, with 10 bases in between.

V usage is TRBV4-1 and J usage is TRBJ1-2; the D gene is possibly TRBD1 (6 bases). The CDR3 totals 14 residues. V lost 4 bases and J 8 bases, leaving 17 bases between the germline ends. The germline gives CDR1 MGHRA, CDR2 YSYEKL. The CDR3 is CASSLTAGGRGYTF. Written as DNA, the CDR3 is TGCGCCAGCAGCCTAACGGCGGGGGGCCGGGGCTACACCTTC.

This clone came up a few times. The chain has TRBV7-2 and TRBJ1-5, with 7 bases identical to TRBD1. Trimming cost V 5 bases and J 6 bases; bases outside gene matches: 4. This CDR3 spans 13 amino acids. CDR1 is SGHTA and CDR2 is FQGNSA in the germline V gene. The CDR3 nucleotides are TGTGCCAGCAGCCCAGACAGGGTTCAGCCCCAGCATTTT. Protein: CASSPDRVQPQHF.

Only a few counts were recorded for this clone. The chain combines TRBV6-1 with TRBJ1-4, with 9 bases matching TRBD1. After removal of 8 bases from V and 0 bases from J, the junction contained 4 bases not matched to a gene. Germline loops: CDR1 MNHNS, CDR2 SASEGT. This CDR3 region has 15 residues. The CDR3 sequence: CASVRQGATNEKLFF. The CDR3 DNA reads as TGTGCCAGCGTTAGACAGGGGGCAACTAATGAAAAACTGTTTTTT.

This sequence joins TRBV19 and TRBJ2-4; perhaps TRBD1 as D (6 bases). This CDR3 has 14 residues. The V and J ends lost 3 bases and 7 bases respectively, with 13 bases between them. CDR1 is LNHDA, CDR2 SQIVND, per germline (reference sequence). In nucleotides, the CDR3 is TGTGCCAGTAGTATGGTCCGGCAGGGGAACATTCAGTACTTC. Translation: CASSMVRQGNIQYF.

In DNA, the CDR3 is TGTGCCAGCAGCTCCGGACAGGGGGCGAGGTTGGGCAATCAGCCCCAGCATTTT. Protein product: CASSSGQGARLGNQPQHF. The chain carries TRBV11-3 and TRBJ1-5; 11 bases map to TRBD1. Germline trimming cut 4 bases from V and 2 bases from J; bases unmatched to any gene: 10. There are 18 residues in the CDR3. CDR1 SGHNT and CDR2 YENEEA come from the germline V gene.

The chain has TRBV5-1 and TRBJ2-5; 7 nucleotides line up with TRBD2. Per germline, CDR1 SGHRS and CDR2 YFSETQ. The V and J ends lost 4 bases and 0 bases, in that order; junction bases with no gene match: 9. CDR3 size: 16 residues. The CDR3 DNA is TGCGCCAGCAGCCACGCGCTAGCGGAATACCAAGAGACCCAGTACTTC. This codes for CASSHALAEYQETQYF.

The rearrangement links TRBV11-3 to TRBJ2-5; tentative D call: TRBD1 (6 bases). CDR3 length: 14 amino acids. Germline V gene lookup returns CDR1 SGHNT and CDR2 YENEEA. V lost 3 bases and J lost 1, with 9 bases in between. The CDR3 DNA sequence: TGTGCCAGCAGCTTTTCAGGGGCCCAAGAGACCCAGTACTTC. This codes for CASSFSGAQETQYF.

The gene calls are TRBV4-3 and TRBJ1-5; D remains unclear. Trimming left V 0 bases short and J 9 bases short, with 12 bases between. The CDR3 has 14 residues. Germline CDR1 reads LGHNA; CDR2 reads YSLEER. This CDR3 reads CASSQDGASGPQHF. In DNA, the CDR3 is TGCGCCAGCAGCCAAGATGGTGCGTCTGGGCCCCAGCATTTT.

This chain links TRBV29-1 with TRBJ1-2; D gene ambiguous. V lost 5 bases, J lost 7 bases, and 11 bases lay in between. Looked up from germline, CDR1 is SQVTM and CDR2 is ANQGSEA. The CDR3 extends over 11 amino acids. CDR3 sequence (DNA): TGCAGCGTTCACTTGGGAGGTGGCTACACCTTC. Encoded protein: CSVHLGGGYTF.

The gene calls are TRBV4-1 and TRBJ1-2; the D is unclear. Germline CDR1 reads MGHRA; CDR2 reads YSYEKL. CDR3 size: 14 residues. The ends were cut back, 1 base at V and 1 base at J, with 7 bases in the middle. The CDR3 loop reads CASSQARLNYGYTF. The CDR3 region has the DNA TGCGCCAGCAGCCAAGCCAGGCTTAACTATGGCTACACCTTC.